The next 24 T cell receptor beta chains were all read from a single sample in a study of cytomegalovirus exposure and HLA in healthy donors. Primers for the PCR totalled 60 Vbeta and 13 Jbeta. Sequencing was performed with immunoSEQ multiplex PCR; in TCRdb, only in-frame clones are kept and a portion is missing. This table has about 120,000 clones, 50% to 65% appearing once. Sample: PBMCs. The receptors here all came from a woman aged 40 to 50 in good health and CMV-seropositive.

V is TRBV6-5 and J is TRBJ2-5; possibly TRBD2 for D (6 bases). The CDR3 covers 16 residues. CDR1 is MNHEY and CDR2 is SVGAGI in the germline V gene. Trimming left V 2 bases short and J 5 bases short, with 18 bases between. The CDR3 DNA reads as TGTGCCAGCAGTTACACTCCGGGGGTCACCGAGGAGACCCAGTACTTC. This encodes CASSYTPGVTEETQYF.

There are a few counts of this clone. The chain joins TRBV4-1 to TRBJ2-2; no clear D. With 0 bases removed from V and 7 bases from J, the gap between germline ends came to 9 bases. This CDR3 is 14 amino acids long. CDR1 MGHRA and CDR2 YSYEKL come from the germline V gene. This CDR3 reads CASSQDPIGGELFF. For the CDR3, the DNA is TGCGCCAGCAGCCAAGATCCGATCGGCGGGGAGCTGTTTTTT.

In this sample, this clone turned up a few times. The chain combines TRBV7-2 with TRBJ1-6, with TRBD1 matching over 9 bases. The CDR3 runs to 15 residues. Losses at the gene ends were 3 bases for V and 10 bases for J; bases not matched to a gene: 7. The V gene's germline CDR1 is SGHTA and CDR2 FQGNSA. The chain's CDR3 is CASSLGQGIGSPLHF. The CDR3 DNA is TGTGCCAGCAGCTTGGGACAGGGTATAGGATCACCCCTCCACTTT.

CDR3 DNA sequence: TGTGCCAGCTCCGGGGACAGGGAGGGGGAGACCCAGTACTTC. Translation gives CASSGDREGETQYF. This rearrangement joins TRBV2 to TRBJ2-5, with 9 bases matching TRBD1. This CDR3 region has 14 residues. V lost 8 bases to trimming and J lost 5 bases; unmatched junction nucleotides: 9. Germline V lookup: CDR1 SNHLY, CDR2 FYNNEI.

The rearrangement links TRBV27 to TRBJ2-7; TRBD2 aligns across 7 bases. The J segment lost 1 base and the V segment lost 7 bases, leaving 4 bases of the junction unmatched. This CDR3 spans 13 amino acids. Germline V CDR1 and CDR2: MNHEY, SMNVEV (reference sequence). In nucleotides, the CDR3 is TGTGCCAGCAAGGTGGGGGGGTCCTACGAGCAGTACTTC. It is translated as CASKVGGSYEQYF.

The chain is built from TRBV15 and TRBJ2-1; D not resolved. The ends were cut back, 5 bases at V and 7 bases at J, with 9 bases in the middle. The germline V gene has CDR1 LNHNV and CDR2 YYDKDF (reference sequence). The CDR3 consists of 12 residues. CDR3 coding DNA: TGTGCCACCAGCGGAGTCAAAAATGAGCAGTTCTTC. This encodes CATSGVKNEQFF.

The chain recombines TRBV7-9 with TRBJ2-5; D unresolved. Germline loops: CDR1 SEHNR, CDR2 FQNEAQ (reference sequence). Trimming left V 1 base short and J 1 base short, with 4 bases between. The CDR3 spans 13 residues. The CDR3 bases are TGTGCCAGCAGCTTAGGAGGCCAAGAGACCCAGTACTTC. Protein product: CASSLGGQETQYF.

The J gene is TRBJ2-1, the V gene TRBV19; 8 bases agree with TRBD2. J was trimmed by 4 bases and V by 6 bases; bases with no gene match: 8. Germline V lookup: CDR1 LNHDA, CDR2 SQIVND (reference sequence). This CDR3 contains 15 residues. The CDR3 spells CASRAGTRGYNEQFF. The CDR3 DNA follows: TGTGCCAGTAGGGCCGGGACTAGAGGTTACAATGAGCAGTTCTTC.

The chain combines TRBV28 with TRBJ2-7, with 9 nucleotides matching TRBD2. The CDR3 is 16 residues long. Germline CDR1 is MDHEN and CDR2 is SYDVKM. Unmatched junction bases numbered 11, after V lost 2 bases and J lost 6 bases. The DNA of the CDR3 is TGTGCCAGCAGTTTAGGTAGCGGGAGCCTCACCCCCGAGCAGTACTTC. It translates to CASSLGSGSLTPEQYF.

V and J are TRBV5-1 and TRBJ2-2, with D possibly being TRBD2 (5 bases). The CDR3 length is 12 residues. Trimming left V 3 bases short and J 7 bases short, with 7 bases between. CDR1 is SGHRS and CDR2 is YFSETQ in the germline V gene. The chain's CDR3 is CASSYGGGELFF. As DNA, the CDR3 is TGCGCCAGCAGCTACGGAGGCGGGGAGCTGTTTTTT.

J is TRBJ2-7 and V is TRBV30, with TRBD2 matching 9 bases. The germline V gene encodes CDR1 GTSNPN and CDR2 SVGIG (reference sequence). The CDR3 extends over 12 amino acids. J gave up 3 bases and V 5 bases, and 2 bases lay outside the gene matches. The CDR3 loop reads CAWGLANYEQYF. CDR3 DNA sequence: TGTGCCTGGGGACTAGCGAACTACGAGCAGTACTTC.

This clone has a single count. V and J are TRBV28 and TRBJ2-2; 15 bases align to TRBD2. The CDR3 is 22 residues long. V gave up 8 bases and J gave up 5 bases; unmatched junction bases: 24. Looked up from germline, CDR1 is MDHEN and CDR2 is SYDVKM. The CDR3 loop reads CASAYGARDRGLAGGYTGELFF. Written as DNA, the CDR3 is TGTGCCAGCGCCTATGGGGCCCGGGACAGGGGACTAGCGGGAGGATATACCGGGGAGCTGTTTTTT.

This clone was detected once. The rearrangement links TRBV27 to TRBJ2-3, with 7 bases identical to TRBD1. In germline, CDR1 is MNHEY, CDR2 SMNVEV (reference sequence). CDR3 length: 15 amino acids. V shed 2 bases and J 3 bases; nucleotides not matched to a gene: 5. CDR3 loop: CASSLTGEGTDTQYF. CDR3 bases: TGTGCCAGCAGTTTAACAGGGGAAGGAACAGATACGCAGTATTTT.

Points on this clone: This specimen includes other DNA sequences encoding the same CDR3. The rearrangement links TRBV27 to TRBJ2-7; 7 bases line up with TRBD1. The germline gives CDR1 MNHEY, CDR2 SMNVEV (reference sequence). V lost 6 bases to trimming and J lost 2 bases; unmatched junction nucleotides: 4. The CDR3 is 13 residues long. This chain's CDR3 is CASSPGTAYEQYF. CDR3 sequence (DNA): TGTGCCAGCAGCCCTGGGACAGCCTACGAGCAGTACTTC.

The chain is built from TRBV7-2 and TRBJ1-2; TRBD1 might be the D (6 bases). Looked up from germline, CDR1 is SGHTA and CDR2 is FQGNSA. With 4 bases removed from V and 0 bases from J, the gap between germline ends came to 9 bases. This CDR3 is built from 14 residues. The CDR3 loop is CASSSGQTNYGYTF. The DNA for the CDR3 is TGTGCCAGCAGCTCGGGACAAACTAACTATGGCTACACCTTC.

The chain links TRBV7-8 to TRBJ1-2, with a tentative D call TRBD1 (6 bases). V lost 1 base to trimming and J lost 3 bases, with 12 bases between them. Germline-derived CDR1 and CDR2 are SGHVS and FQNEAQ. This CDR3 comprises 15 residues. The CDR3 is CASSLGGEGDYGYTF. CDR3 nucleotide sequence: TGTGCCAGCAGCTTAGGGGGGGAGGGGGACTATGGCTACACCTTC.

This chain links TRBV2 with TRBJ2-1; 9 bases line up with TRBD2. The CDR3 covers 15 residues. With 4 bases clipped from V and 3 bases from J, the junction kept 4 bases outside the gene matches. Germline V lookup: CDR1 SNHLY, CDR2 FYNNEI. The DNA of the CDR3 is TGTGCCAGCAGTGCATATAGCGGGAGCTACAATGAGCAGTTCTTC. This translates into CASSAYSGSYNEQFF.

This chain joins TRBV4-1 and TRBJ2-5; 10 bases are a match to TRBD2. The J call is doubtful: the DNA matches TRBJ2-7 better. The CDR3 is 16 amino acids. The V gene's germline CDR1 is MGHRA and CDR2 YSYEKL. CDR3 residues: CASSQETSGMRYEQYF. For the CDR3, the DNA is TGCGCCAGCAGCCAAGAAACTAGCGGGATGCGGTACGAGCAGTACTTC.

The rearrangement joins TRBV7-9 to TRBJ1-3, with unresolved D. V lost 5 bases, J lost 4 bases, and 9 bases lay in between. CDR3 length equals 13 residues. Germline V gene lookup returns CDR1 SEHNR and CDR2 FQNEAQ (reference sequence). The CDR3 region is CASSHNSGNTIYF. The CDR3 coding sequence is TGTGCCAGCAGCCACAATTCGGGAAACACCATATATTTT.

Only a few counts were recorded for this clone. The gene calls are TRBV9 and TRBJ2-1; 9 bases align to TRBD1. V shed 0 bases, J shed 8 bases, and the junction held 0 bases outside the gene matches. CDR1 SGDLS and CDR2 YYNGEE come from the germline V gene. The CDR3 runs 13 residues. The DNA of the CDR3 is TGTGCCAGCAGCGTAGGGACAGGGGATGAGCAGTTCTTC. Translating it yields CASSVGTGDEQFF. The full variable domain, rest sourced from reference TRBV9 and TRBJ2-1, is DSGVTQTPKHLITATGQRVTLRCSPRSGDLSVYWYQQSLDQGLQFLIQYYNGEERAKGNILERFSAQQFPDLHSELNLSSLELGDSALYFCASSVGTGDEQFFGPGTRLTVL.

The rearrangement uses TRBV20-1 and TRBJ1-1; D remains ambiguous. Germline V CDR1 and CDR2: DFQATT, SNEGSKA (reference sequence). Trimming left V 6 bases short and J 9 bases short, with 14 bases between. The CDR3 spans 11 residues. The DNA for the CDR3 is TGCAGTGCCATCCCGGGTCGAAAAGCTTTCTTT. Its protein is CSAIPGRKAFF.

In this sample, this clone turned up once. The chain has TRBV28 and TRBJ1-1; no firm D call. In germline, CDR1 is MDHEN, CDR2 SYDVKM. The CDR3 contains 14 residues. V was pared by 2 bases and J by 5 bases, with 12 bases between. CDR3 bases: TGTGCCAGCAGTTTAGCGGGGTTTAGGACTGAAGCTTTCTTT. This gives the protein CASSLAGFRTEAFF.

This rearrangement joins TRBV4-2 to TRBJ1-1, with 9 bases that match TRBD1. The CDR3 has 15 amino acids. Germline V gives CDR1 LGHNA, CDR2 YNFKEQ. Trimming at V came to 1 base and at J to 5 bases, leaving 5 bases not matched to a gene. The CDR3 nucleotides are TGTGCCAGCAGCCAAGGACAGGGGGAAGGGACTGAAGCTTTCTTT. Its protein product is CASSQGQGEGTEAFF.

The chain's CDR3 is CASSLGGPDQPQHF. The CDR3 DNA reads TGCGCCAGCAGCTTGGGGGGGCCAGACCAGCCCCAGCATTTT. The genes are TRBV5-1 and TRBJ1-5, with D possibly TRBD1 on 6 matching bases. Germline V gene data show CDR1 as SGHRS and CDR2 as YFSETQ. The V and J ends lost 0 bases and 7 bases respectively, with 11 bases between them. The CDR3 is made up of 14 amino acids.